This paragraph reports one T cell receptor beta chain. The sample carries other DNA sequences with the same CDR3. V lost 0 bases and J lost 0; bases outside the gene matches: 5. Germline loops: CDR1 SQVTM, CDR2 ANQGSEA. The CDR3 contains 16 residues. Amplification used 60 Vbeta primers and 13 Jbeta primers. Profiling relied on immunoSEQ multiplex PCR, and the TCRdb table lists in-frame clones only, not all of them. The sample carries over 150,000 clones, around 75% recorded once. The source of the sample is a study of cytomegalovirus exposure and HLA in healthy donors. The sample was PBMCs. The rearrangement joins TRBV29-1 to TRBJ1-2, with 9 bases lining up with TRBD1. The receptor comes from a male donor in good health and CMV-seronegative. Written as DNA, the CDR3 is TGCAGCGTTGAAGAACAGGGGGCGCAGCCTAACTATGGCTACACCTTC. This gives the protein CSVEEQGAQPNYGYTF.